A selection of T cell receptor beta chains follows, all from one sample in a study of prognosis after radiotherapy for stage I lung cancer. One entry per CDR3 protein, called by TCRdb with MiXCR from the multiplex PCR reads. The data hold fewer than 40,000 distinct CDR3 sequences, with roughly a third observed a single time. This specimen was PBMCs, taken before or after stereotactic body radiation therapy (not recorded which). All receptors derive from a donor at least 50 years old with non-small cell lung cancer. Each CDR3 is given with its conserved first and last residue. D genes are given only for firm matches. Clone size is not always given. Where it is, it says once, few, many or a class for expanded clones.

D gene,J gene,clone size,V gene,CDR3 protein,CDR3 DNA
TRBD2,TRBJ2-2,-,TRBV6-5,CASSSSGRLSGELFF,TGTGCCAGCAGTTCTAGCGGGAGGTTGTCCGGGGAGCTGTTTTTT
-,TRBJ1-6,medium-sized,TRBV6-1,CATYPFLDRPDSPLHF,TGTGCCACATATCCGTTCCTCGACAGACCAGATTCACCCCTCCACTTT
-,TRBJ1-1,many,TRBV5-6,CASRYGPNTEAFF,TGTGCCAGCAGGTATGGACCGAACACTGAAGCTTTCTTT
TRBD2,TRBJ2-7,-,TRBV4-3,CASSQDPAGGFEQYF,TGCGCCAGCAGCCAAGACCCAGCGGGGGGGTTCGAGCAGTACTTC
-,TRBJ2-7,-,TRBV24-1,CATSDWTDYEQYF,TGTGCCACCAGTGATTGGACGGACTACGAGCAGTACTTC
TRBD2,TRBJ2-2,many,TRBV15,CATSSTSGGGPGELFF,TGTGCCACCAGCAGTACTAGCGGGGGGGGGCCCGGGGAGCTGTTTTTT
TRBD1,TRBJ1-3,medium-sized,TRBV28,CASSDYRGLDF,TGTGCCAGCAGTGACTACAGGGGGCTGGATTTT
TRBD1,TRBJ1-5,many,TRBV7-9,CASSPGQGGQPQHF,TGTGCCAGCAGCCCAGGACAGGGCGGGCAGCCCCAGCATTTT
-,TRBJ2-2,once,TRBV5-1,CASSLGVANTGELFF,TGCGCCAGCAGCTTAGGCGTAGCGAACACCGGGGAGCTGTTTTTT
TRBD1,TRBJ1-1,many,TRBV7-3,CASSIDRGTEAFF,TGTGCCAGCAGTATCGACAGGGGGACTGAAGCTTTCTTT
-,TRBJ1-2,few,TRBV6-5,CASSYQQDSIGYTF,TGTGCCAGCAGTTATCAACAAGACAGTATCGGCTACACCTTC
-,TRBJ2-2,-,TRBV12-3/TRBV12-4,CASRPGAGVGTGELFF,TGTGCCAGCAGACCGGGGGCAGGAGTGGGCACCGGGGAGCTGTTTTTT
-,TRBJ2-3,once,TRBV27,CASSSWGPARGIDTQYF,TGTGCCAGCAGTTCCTGGGGACCAGCAAGAGGGATAGATACGCAGTATTTT
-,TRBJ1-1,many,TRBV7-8,CASSLEWEGEAFF,TGTGCCAGCAGCTTAGAGTGGGAGGGTGAAGCTTTCTTT
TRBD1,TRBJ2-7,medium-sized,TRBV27,CASSPEMWHRDRGRNEQYF,TGTGCCAGCAGCCCAGAGATGTGGCACCGGGACAGGGGGAGAAACGAGCAGTACTTC
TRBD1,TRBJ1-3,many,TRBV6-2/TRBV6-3,CASSSGQGNTIYF,TGTGCCAGCAGCTCGGGACAGGGAAACACCATATATTTT
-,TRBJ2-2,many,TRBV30,CAWSTFHNGELFF,TGTGCCTGGAGTACGTTCCATAATGGGGAGCTGTTTTTT
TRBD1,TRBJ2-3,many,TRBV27,CASSRQGADTQYF,TGTGCCAGCAGTAGACAGGGTGCAGATACGCAGTATTTT
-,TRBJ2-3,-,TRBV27,CASSSCGLARGTDTQYF,TGTGCCAGCAGTTCCTGCGGACTAGCAAGAGGGACAGATACTCAGTATTTT
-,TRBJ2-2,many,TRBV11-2,CASRHPDSGELFF,TGTGCCAGCAGGCATCCGGACTCCGGGGAGCTGTTTTTT
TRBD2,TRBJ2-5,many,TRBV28,CASSLLSGRQETQYF,TGTGCCAGCAGTTTGCTTAGCGGGAGACAAGAGACCCAGTACTTC
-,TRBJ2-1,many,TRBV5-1,CASSRESSYNEQFF,TGCGCCAGCAGTCGGGAGAGCTCCTACAATGAGCAGTTCTTC
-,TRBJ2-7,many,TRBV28,CASSSPGVRLYEQYF,TGTGCCAGCAGTTCCCCGGGGGTTAGGCTCTACGAGCAGTACTTC
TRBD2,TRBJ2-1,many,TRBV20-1,CSASRLAGGTYNDEQFF,TGCAGTGCTTCCCGACTAGCGGGAGGGACATACAATGACGAGCAGTTCTTC
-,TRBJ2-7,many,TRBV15,CATSRDRSAEEQYF,TGTGCCACCAGCAGAGATAGATCCGCGGAAGAGCAGTACTTC
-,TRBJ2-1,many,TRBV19,CASSIGPAGDYSSYNEQFF,TGTGCCAGTAGTATAGGCCCCGCAGGGGATTATTCCTCCTACAATGAGCAGTTCTTC
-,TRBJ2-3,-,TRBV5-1,CASSGGQTDTQYF,TGCGCCAGCAGCGGAGGACAGACAGATACGCAGTATTTT
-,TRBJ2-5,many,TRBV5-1,CASSFLRDQETQYF,TGCGCCAGCAGCTTCCTTAGAGACCAAGAGACCCAGTACTTC
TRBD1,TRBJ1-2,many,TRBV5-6,CASSQNQGVGYGYTF,TGTGCCAGCAGCCAGAACCAGGGGGTGGGCTATGGCTACACCTTC
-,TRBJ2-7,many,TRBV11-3,CASSSTVSYEQYF,TGTGCCAGCAGCTCGACAGTCTCCTACGAGCAGTACTTC
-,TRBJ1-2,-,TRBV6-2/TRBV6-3,CASSGHQPSNYDYTF,TGTGCCAGCAGTGGGCACCAGCCCTCTAACTATGACTACACCTTC
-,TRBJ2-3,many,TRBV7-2,CASSLVGSGADTQYF,TGTGCCAGCAGCTTAGTGGGATCGGGGGCAGATACGCAGTATTTT
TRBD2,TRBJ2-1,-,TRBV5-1,CASSRGLAGGPGNEQLF,TGTGCCAGCAGCCGGGGACTAGCGGGAGGGCCAGGAAATGAGCAGCTCTTC
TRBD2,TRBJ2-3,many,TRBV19,CASRGTSLGTDTQYF,TGTGCCAGTAGGGGGACTAGCTTGGGCACAGATACGCAGTATTTT
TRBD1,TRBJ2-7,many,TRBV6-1,CASRQTGPDEQYF,TGTGCCAGCAGACAGACAGGGCCCGACGAGCAGTACTTC
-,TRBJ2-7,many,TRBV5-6,CASSLRGDDYEQYF,TGTGCCAGCAGCTTGCGGGGTGACGACTACGAGCAGTACTTC
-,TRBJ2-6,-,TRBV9,CASSGEASFSNVLTF,TGTGCCAGCAGTGGGGAGGCTAGTTTCTCCAACGTCCTGACTTTC
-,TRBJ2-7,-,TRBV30,CAWSTMGGEQYF,TGTGCCTGGAGTACTATGGGGGGTGAGCAGTACTTC
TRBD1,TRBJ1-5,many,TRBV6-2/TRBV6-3,CASRTGEGQPQHF,TGTGCCAGCAGAACAGGGGAGGGTCAGCCCCAGCATTTT
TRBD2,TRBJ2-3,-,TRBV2,CASSTTSGDTDTQYF,TGTGCCAGCAGTACGACTAGCGGGGACACAGATACGCAGTATTTT
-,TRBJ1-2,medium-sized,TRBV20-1,CSAPQMSNYGYTF,TGCAGTGCTCCCCAAATGTCCAACTATGGCTACACCTTC
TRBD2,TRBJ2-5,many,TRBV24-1,CATSEPTSGVRETQYF,TGTGCCACCAGTGAACCGACTAGCGGGGTACGAGAGACCCAGTACTTC
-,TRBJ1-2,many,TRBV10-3,CAISGGPEGGYTF,TGTGCCATCAGTGGTGGGCCTGAGGGTGGCTACACCTTC
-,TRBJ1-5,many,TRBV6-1,CASREWAVSNQPQHF,TGTGCCAGCAGGGAATGGGCGGTTAGCAATCAGCCCCAGCATTTT
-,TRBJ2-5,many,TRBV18,CASSPRPQETQYF,TGTGCCAGCTCACCAAGGCCCCAAGAGACCCAGTACTTC
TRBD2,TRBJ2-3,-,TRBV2,CASRAWAKSGRGSTDTQYF,TGTGCCAGCAGGGCGTGGGCAAAAAGCGGGAGGGGTAGCACAGATACGCAGTATTTT
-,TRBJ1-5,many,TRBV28,CASSLPGNQPQHF,TGTGCCAGCAGTTTACCAGGGAACCAGCCCCAGCATTTT
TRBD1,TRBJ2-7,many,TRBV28,CASRRPTGAGEQYF,TGTGCCAGCAGAAGACCCACAGGGGCGGGCGAGCAGTACTTC